These 17 T cell receptor beta chains were all obtained from the same sample, sequenced in a study of CD8 T cells in ankylosing spondylitis. TCRdb recomputed calls from the 5' RACE reads with MiXCR, one row per CDR3 protein. The data contain approximately 300,000 distinct CDR3 sequences, around 20% of them singletons. The sample comprised blood, either unsorted or a sorted T cell fraction (not recorded which). These receptor sequences come from a female donor with ankylosing spondylitis or in good health (not recorded which).

The V call is TRBV24-1, the J call TRBJ2-1; D perhaps matches TRBD2 (5 bases). Germline V CDR1 and CDR2: KGHDR, SFDVKD. This CDR3 comprises 12 residues. Trimming shortened V by 4 bases and J by 7 bases, and 7 bases separated the two germline ends. The CDR3 bases are TGTGCCACCAGTGAAAGGGAGAATGAGCAGTTCTTC. It translates to CATSERENEQFF.

This clonotype was counted only a few times. The chain has TRBV5-1 and TRBJ2-2; 10 positions match TRBD2. With V trimmed by 0 bases and J by 3 bases, 5 bases remained unmatched. The CDR3 has 17 amino acids. Germline lookup yields CDR1 SGHRS and CDR2 YFSETQ. Written as DNA, the CDR3 is TGCGCCAGCAGCTTGGATGGGACTAGCGAATACACCGGGGAGCTGTTTTTT. Translated: CASSLDGTSEYTGELFF.

The rearrangement uses TRBV5-6 and TRBJ2-3, with a weak D call TRBD1 (6 bases). Trimming took 5 bases from V and 8 from J, leaving 24 bases between them. Germline CDR1 SGHDT, CDR2 YYEEEE. CDR3 length equals 16 residues. CDR3 sequence reads: CASRGPQGDQMVTQYF. The CDR3 nucleotides are TGTGCCAGCAGGGGCCCACAGGGCGACCAGATGGTTACGCAGTATTTT.

Comments on this clonotype: One end of the junction is discordant with germline, which a read error may explain. The chain has TRBV7-7 and TRBJ2-7; D is unresolved. The CDR3 consists of 15 residues. Germline lookup yields CDR1 SSHAT and CDR2 FNYEAQ (reference sequence). CDR3 sequence reads: CASSVGPTAAYEQYF. As DNA, the CDR3 is TGTGCTAGCAGCGTTGGACCAACCGCGGCCTACGAGCAGTACTTC.

This clonotype has only a few counts. The rearrangement joins TRBV29-1 to TRBJ1-1; D not certain. The CDR3 consists of 13 residues. V was pared by 7 bases and J by 0 bases, with 12 bases between. Germline CDR1 is SQVTM and CDR2 is ANQGSEA. Written as DNA, the CDR3 is TGCAGCGCCGATGACACCTTGAACACTGAAGCTTTCTTT. As protein: CSADDTLNTEAFF. Full variable domain (rest looked up from reference TRBV29-1 and TRBJ1-1): SAVISQKPSRDICQRGTSLTIQCQVDSQVTMMFWYRQQPGQSLTLIATANQGSEATYESGFVIDKFPISRPNLTFSTLTVSNMSPEDSSIYLCSADDTLNTEAFFGQGTRLTVV.

This chain uses TRBV5-1 with TRBJ2-1; 8 bases align to TRBD2. Looked up from germline, CDR1 is SGHRS and CDR2 is YFSETQ. With V trimmed by 0 bases and J by 8 bases, 4 bases remained unmatched. The CDR3 sequence is 14 residues long. CDR3 in DNA: TGCGCCAGCAGCTTGGTGGCGGGAGGAGATGAGCAGTTCTTC. This encodes CASSLVAGGDEQFF.

The rearrangement joins TRBV7-9 to TRBJ1-6; D unclear. Germline CDR1 SEHNR, CDR2 FQNEAQ (reference sequence). V lost 1 base, J lost 8 bases, and 9 bases lay in between. The CDR3 totals 14 residues. The CDR3 region is CASSLGGEYSPLHF. The CDR3 DNA sequence: TGTGCCAGCAGCTTAGGAGGAGAATATTCACCCCTCCACTTT.

This clonotype occurred a few times. The chain couples TRBV27 to TRBJ2-7; D gene unclear. Germline CDR1 is MNHEY and CDR2 is SMNVEV (reference sequence). V was pared by 7 bases and J by 0 bases, with 10 bases between. The length of the CDR3 is 13 residues. The CDR3 DNA sequence: TGTGCCAGCAACCCCTACCCCTCCTACGAGCAGTACTTC. The encoded protein is CASNPYPSYEQYF.

As for this clonotype: The junction does not match germline at one end; this may be a read error. The CDR3 region has the DNA TGCAGTGCTAGCTTGGCTAGCGGGAATTTTTTC. This codes for CSASLASGNFF. J is TRBJ2-1 and V is TRBV20-1, with 9 bases matching TRBD2. The germline V gene has CDR1 DFQATT and CDR2 SNEGSKA (reference sequence). CDR3 length: 11 residues.

There are a few counts of this clonotype. The V gene is TRBV20-1, the J gene TRBJ2-3; D unresolved. The germline CDR1 and CDR2 sequences are DFQATT and SNEGSKA (reference sequence). Trimming shortened V by 0 bases and J by 1 base, and 11 bases separated the two germline ends. The CDR3 is 15 amino acids. The CDR3 loop is CSARDADRGTDTQYF. The CDR3 bases are TGCAGTGCTAGAGATGCTGACCGCGGCACAGATACGCAGTATTTT.

The genes are TRBV4-3 and TRBJ2-5, with 7 bases matching TRBD1. Germline values: CDR1 LGHNA, CDR2 YSLEER. There are 16 residues in the CDR3. Trimming took 3 bases from V and 4 from J; bases not matched to a gene: 11. CDR3 region: CASSHVRQGEGETQYF. The CDR3, as DNA: TGCGCCAGCAGCCATGTAAGACAGGGTGAGGGAGAGACCCAGTACTTC.

This chain uses TRBV14 with TRBJ2-7; D may correspond to TRBD1 or TRBD2 (6 bases each). V was pared by 0 bases and J by 2 bases, with 17 bases between. The CDR3 is 17 amino acids. The germline CDR1 and CDR2 sequences are SGHDN and FVKESK. CDR3 sequence reads: CASSQDRGPGIPYEQYF. The CDR3 DNA sequence: TGTGCCAGCAGCCAAGATCGGGGGCCAGGGATCCCCTACGAGCAGTACTTC.

This clonotype was counted once. The J gene is TRBJ2-3, the V gene TRBV20-1; the D is unclear. CDR3 size: 14 residues. V was trimmed by 6 bases and J by 0 bases, leaving 13 bases between them. Germline lookup yields CDR1 DFQATT and CDR2 SNEGSKA (reference sequence). CDR3 amino acids: CSASAGRSTDTQYF. CDR3 DNA sequence: TGCAGTGCCAGTGCCGGGCGGAGCACAGATACGCAGTATTTT.

There are a few counts of this clonotype. This rearrangement joins TRBV20-1 to TRBJ2-3, with 14 bases that match TRBD2. This CDR3 region has 13 residues. The germline V gene has CDR1 DFQATT and CDR2 SNEGSKA (reference sequence). V was pared by 6 bases and J by 8 bases, with 4 bases of the junction left unmatched. This chain's CDR3 is CSAEGLAGGTQYF. CDR3 sequence (DNA): TGCAGTGCCGAAGGACTAGCGGGAGGTACGCAGTATTTT.

The chain carries TRBV7-6 and TRBJ2-1; 7 bases map to TRBD1. CDR1 is SGHVS, CDR2 FNYEAQ, per germline. The CDR3 is 16 residues long. V dropped 0 bases and J dropped 6; count of bases not matched to a gene: 8. The CDR3 loop reads CASSLAPGQPINEQFF. The CDR3, as DNA: TGTGCCAGCAGCTTAGCGCCGGGACAGCCTATCAATGAGCAGTTCTTC. Complete variable domain (other parts from reference TRBV7-6 and TRBJ2-1): GAGVSQSPRYKVTKRGQDVALRCDPISGHVSLYWYRQALGQGPEFLTYFNYEAQQDKSGLPNDRFSAERPEGSISTLTIQRTEQRDSAMYRCASSLAPGQPINEQFFGPGTRLTVL.

This chain connects TRBV12-3 or TRBV12-4 to TRBJ2-7; 8 bases line up with TRBD2. J gave up 3 bases and V 8 bases, and 6 bases lay outside the gene matches. The CDR3 has 13 amino acids. The CDR3: CASGGRPSYEQYF. For the CDR3, the DNA is TGTGCCAGCGGCGGGAGGCCAAGCTACGAGCAGTACTTC.

This clonotype was detected only a few times. This rearrangement joins TRBV14 to TRBJ2-1, with 12 bases identical to TRBD2. CDR1 is SGHDN and CDR2 is FVKESK in the germline V gene. After removal of 4 bases from V and 8 bases from J, the junction contained 15 bases not matched to a gene. There are 18 residues in the CDR3. CDR3 amino acids: CASSLPMWASGRVHEQFF. CDR3 in DNA: TGTGCCAGCAGCCTACCCATGTGGGCTAGCGGGAGGGTCCATGAGCAGTTCTTC.